This TCR beta chain emerged from a study of cytomegalovirus exposure and HLA in healthy donors. Trimming took off 5 bases at V and 8 bases at J, with 12 bases between the two ends. This CDR3 contains 12 residues. Germline V lookup: CDR1 MNHEY, CDR2 SVGAGI. Study outcomes and limitations: Segments of the TCR beta V type were, in most cases, productive about 90% or about 30% of the time in an earlier analysis.

In the case of this clone: Its specificity is unknown.

In the PCR, 60 Vbeta and 13 Jbeta primers were used. TCRdb's copy holds only in-frame clones and misses some; the assay was immunoSEQ multiplex PCR. The sample has some 130,000 clones, about two thirds seen once. Sequencing was performed on PBMCs. The clonotype was recovered from a man aged 50 to 60 in good health and CMV-seropositive. The chain recombines TRBV6-5 with TRBJ1-2; D may be TRBD1 (6 bases). CDR3 amino acids: CASSSYREGYTF. The DNA of the CDR3 is TGTGCCAGCAGTAGTTACAGGGAGGGCTACACCTTC.